In its sample, the clone carrying this TCR beta chain was seen once. The sample originates from a study of blood T cell repertoires in COVID-19. About the study: The samples span acute and convalescent COVID-19 from the United States, Italy and Spain. T cells, B-cell-depleted T cells, or PBMCs supplied cDNA or gDNA.

The table came from immunoSEQ multiplex PCR; TCRdb's copy has only in-frame clones and leaves some out. The sample lists around 180,000 clones, 80% to 90% seen once, with just under 2.5% in the top ten. CDR3 length: 14 amino acids. V dropped 5 bases and J dropped 2 bases, with 12 bases sitting between them. The V gene's germline CDR1 is MNHEY and CDR2 SVGEGT. Sequences were obtained from peripheral blood. The chain recombines TRBV6-2 or TRBV6-3 with TRBJ1-2; D is perhaps TRBD1 (5 bases). The sequence derives from a man aged 40-55 years with active or convalescent COVID-19. The CDR3 region is CASSLRQINYGYTF. The CDR3 coding sequence is TGTGCCAGCAGTCTACGACAGATAAACTATGGCTACACCTTC.